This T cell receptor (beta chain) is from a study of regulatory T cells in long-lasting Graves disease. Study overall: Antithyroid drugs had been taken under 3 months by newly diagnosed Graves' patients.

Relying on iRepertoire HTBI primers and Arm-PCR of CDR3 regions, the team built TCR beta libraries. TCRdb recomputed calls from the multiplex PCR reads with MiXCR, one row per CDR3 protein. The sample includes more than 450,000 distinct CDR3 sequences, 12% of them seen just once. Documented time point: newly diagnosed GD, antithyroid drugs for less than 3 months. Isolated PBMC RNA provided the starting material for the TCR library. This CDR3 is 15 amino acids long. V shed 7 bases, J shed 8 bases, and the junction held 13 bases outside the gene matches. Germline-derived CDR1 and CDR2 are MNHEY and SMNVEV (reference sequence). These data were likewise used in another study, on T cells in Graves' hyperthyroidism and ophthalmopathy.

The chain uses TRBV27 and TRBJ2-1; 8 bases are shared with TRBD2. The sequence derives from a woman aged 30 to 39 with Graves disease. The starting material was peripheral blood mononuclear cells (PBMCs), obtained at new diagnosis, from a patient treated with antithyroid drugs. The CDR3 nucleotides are TGTGCCAGCAACCCAGCGGGAGAGCTTCGCGATGAGCAGTTCTTC. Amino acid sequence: CASNPAGELRDEQFF.